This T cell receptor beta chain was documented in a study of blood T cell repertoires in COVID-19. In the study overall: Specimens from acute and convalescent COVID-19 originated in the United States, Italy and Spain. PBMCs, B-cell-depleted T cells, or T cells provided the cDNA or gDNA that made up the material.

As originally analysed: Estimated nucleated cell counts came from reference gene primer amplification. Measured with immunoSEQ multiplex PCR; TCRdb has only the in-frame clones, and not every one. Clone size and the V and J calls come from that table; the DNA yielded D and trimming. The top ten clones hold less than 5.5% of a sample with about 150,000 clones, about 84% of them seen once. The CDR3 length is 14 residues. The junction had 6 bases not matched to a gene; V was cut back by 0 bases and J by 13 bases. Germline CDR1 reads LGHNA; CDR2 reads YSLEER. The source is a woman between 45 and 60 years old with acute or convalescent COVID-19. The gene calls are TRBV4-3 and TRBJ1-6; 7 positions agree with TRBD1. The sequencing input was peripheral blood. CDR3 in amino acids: CASSQDLVQGPLHF. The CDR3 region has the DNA TGCGCCAGCAGCCAAGATCTCGTACAGGGGCCCCTCCACTTT.